The present entry profiles one TCR beta chain with its context. Its antigen remains unidentified. The V and J ends lost 6 bases and 3 bases, in that order; junction bases with no gene match: 6. The CDR3 extends over 15 amino acids. Germline loops: CDR1 MDHEN, CDR2 SYDVKM. This sample stems from a study of CD8 T cells in ankylosing spondylitis. Broader study findings: A subset of motif variants has previously been described in the synovial fluid and blood of reactive arthritis. Roughly 8 highly homologous variants formed a TCR beta motif that appeared characteristic of ankylosing spondylitis blood. Matched ankylosing spondylitis synovial fluid reportedly contained a significantly enriched population of disease-linked clones.

TCRdb analysed the 5' RACE reads with MiXCR anew, one entry per CDR3 protein. Among about 440,000 distinct CDR3 sequences listed, roughly 18% were seen once. The sequenced sample consisted of blood, either unsorted or a sorted T cell fraction (not recorded which). V is TRBV28 and J is TRBJ1-5; 9 nucleotides match TRBD1. The receptor comes from a male donor with ankylosing spondylitis. CDR3 region: CASSTGTGNNQPQHF. The CDR3 nucleotides are TGTGCCAGCAGCACCGGGACAGGGAACAATCAGCCCCAGCATTTT.